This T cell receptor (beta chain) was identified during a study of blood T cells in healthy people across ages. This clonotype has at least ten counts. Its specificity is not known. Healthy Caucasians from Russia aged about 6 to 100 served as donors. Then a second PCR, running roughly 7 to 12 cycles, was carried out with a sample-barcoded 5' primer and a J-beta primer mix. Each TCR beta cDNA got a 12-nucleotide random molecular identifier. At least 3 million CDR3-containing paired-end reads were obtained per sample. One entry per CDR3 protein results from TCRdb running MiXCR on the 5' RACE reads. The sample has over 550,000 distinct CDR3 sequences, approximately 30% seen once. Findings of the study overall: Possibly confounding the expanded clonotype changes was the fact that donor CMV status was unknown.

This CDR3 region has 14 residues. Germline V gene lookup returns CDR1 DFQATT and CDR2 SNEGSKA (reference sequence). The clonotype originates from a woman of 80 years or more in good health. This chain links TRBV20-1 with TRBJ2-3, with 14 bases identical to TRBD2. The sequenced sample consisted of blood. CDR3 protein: CSATSGGAPDTQYF. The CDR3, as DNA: TGCAGCGCGACTAGCGGGGGGGCCCCAGATACGCAGTATTTT.